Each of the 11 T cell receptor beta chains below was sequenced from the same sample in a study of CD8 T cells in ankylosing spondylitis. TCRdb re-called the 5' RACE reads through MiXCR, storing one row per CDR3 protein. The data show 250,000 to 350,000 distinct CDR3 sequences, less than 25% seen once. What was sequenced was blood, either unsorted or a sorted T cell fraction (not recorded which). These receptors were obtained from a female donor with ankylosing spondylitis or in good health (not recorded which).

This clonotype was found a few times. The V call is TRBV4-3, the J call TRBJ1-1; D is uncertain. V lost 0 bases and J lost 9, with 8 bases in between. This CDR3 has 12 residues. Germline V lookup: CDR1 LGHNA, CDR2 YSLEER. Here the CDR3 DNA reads TGCGCCAGCAGCCAAGAAGGGTATAAAGCTTTCTTT. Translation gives CASSQEGYKAFF.

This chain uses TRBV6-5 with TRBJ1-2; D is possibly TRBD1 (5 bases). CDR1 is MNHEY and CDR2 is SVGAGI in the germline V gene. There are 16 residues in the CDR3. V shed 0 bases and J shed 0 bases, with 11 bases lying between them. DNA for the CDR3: TGTGCCAGCAGTTACTCGAGAACAGGCGCTAACTATGGCTACACCTTC. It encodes CASSYSRTGANYGYTF.

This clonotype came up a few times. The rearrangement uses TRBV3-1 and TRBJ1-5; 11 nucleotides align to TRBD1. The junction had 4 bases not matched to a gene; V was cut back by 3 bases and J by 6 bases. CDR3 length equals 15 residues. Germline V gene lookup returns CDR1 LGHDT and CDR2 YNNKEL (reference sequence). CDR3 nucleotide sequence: TGTGCCAGCAGCCAGAGGGGACAGGGGGTTCAGCCCCAGCATTTT. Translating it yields CASSQRGQGVQPQHF.

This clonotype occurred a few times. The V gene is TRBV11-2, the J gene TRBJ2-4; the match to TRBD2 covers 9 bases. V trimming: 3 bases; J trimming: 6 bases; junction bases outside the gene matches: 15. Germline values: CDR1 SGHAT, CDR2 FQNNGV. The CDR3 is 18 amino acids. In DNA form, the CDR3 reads TGTGCCAGCAGCTTCGGCACGAGCGGGAGGTGGTTCGGAAACATTCAGTACTTC. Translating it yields CASSFGTSGRWFGNIQYF.

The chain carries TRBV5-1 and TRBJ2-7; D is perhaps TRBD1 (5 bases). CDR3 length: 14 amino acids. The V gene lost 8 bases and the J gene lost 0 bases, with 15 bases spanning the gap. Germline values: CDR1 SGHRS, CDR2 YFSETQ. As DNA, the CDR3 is TGCGCCAGTCAACAGGTGACGAGCTCCTACGAGCAGTACTTC. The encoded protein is CASQQVTSSYEQYF.

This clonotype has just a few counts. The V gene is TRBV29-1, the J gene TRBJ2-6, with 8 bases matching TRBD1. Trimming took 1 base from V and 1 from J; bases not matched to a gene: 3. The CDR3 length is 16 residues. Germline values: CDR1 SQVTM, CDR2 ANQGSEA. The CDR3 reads CSVEAQGASGANVLTF. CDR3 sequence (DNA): TGCAGCGTTGAAGCCCAGGGGGCTTCTGGGGCCAACGTCCTGACTTTC.

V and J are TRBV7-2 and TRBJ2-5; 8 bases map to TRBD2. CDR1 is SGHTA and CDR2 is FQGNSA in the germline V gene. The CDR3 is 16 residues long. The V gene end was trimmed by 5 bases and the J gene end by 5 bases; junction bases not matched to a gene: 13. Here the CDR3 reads CASSLVSGGPGETQYF. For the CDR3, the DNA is TGTGCCAGCAGCCTAGTGTCGGGAGGGCCGGGGGAGACCCAGTACTTC.

The CDR3 DNA reads as TGTGCCAGCTCACTTCGTAGGGGTACGGACACTGAAGCTTTCTTT. This sequence encodes CASSLRRGTDTEAFF. This chain joins TRBV18 and TRBJ1-1; D possibly corresponds to TRBD1 (5 bases). CDR3 length: 15 residues. Trimming stripped 4 bases from V and 3 bases from J, with 15 bases between. Germline V gives CDR1 KGHSH, CDR2 LQKENI.

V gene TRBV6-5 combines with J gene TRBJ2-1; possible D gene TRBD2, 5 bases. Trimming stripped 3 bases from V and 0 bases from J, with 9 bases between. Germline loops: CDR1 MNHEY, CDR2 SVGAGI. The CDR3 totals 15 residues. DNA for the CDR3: TGTGCCAGCAGTTATAGCGATGCCTCCTACAATGAGCAGTTCTTC. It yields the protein CASSYSDASYNEQFF.

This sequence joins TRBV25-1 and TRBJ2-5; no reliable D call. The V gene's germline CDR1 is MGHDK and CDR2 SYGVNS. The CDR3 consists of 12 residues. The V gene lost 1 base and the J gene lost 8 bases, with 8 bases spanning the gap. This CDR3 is CASSELLGTQYF. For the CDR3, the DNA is TGTGCCAGCAGTGAATTATTGGGCACCCAGTACTTC.

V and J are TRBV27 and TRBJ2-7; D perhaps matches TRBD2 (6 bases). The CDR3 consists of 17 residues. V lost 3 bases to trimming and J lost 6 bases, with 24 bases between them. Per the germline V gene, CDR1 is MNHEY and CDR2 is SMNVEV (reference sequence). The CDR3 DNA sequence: TGTGCCAGCAGTTTGAAACCACCGGGACTGGGGCTGGGCGAGCAGTACTTC. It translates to CASSLKPPGLGLGEQYF.